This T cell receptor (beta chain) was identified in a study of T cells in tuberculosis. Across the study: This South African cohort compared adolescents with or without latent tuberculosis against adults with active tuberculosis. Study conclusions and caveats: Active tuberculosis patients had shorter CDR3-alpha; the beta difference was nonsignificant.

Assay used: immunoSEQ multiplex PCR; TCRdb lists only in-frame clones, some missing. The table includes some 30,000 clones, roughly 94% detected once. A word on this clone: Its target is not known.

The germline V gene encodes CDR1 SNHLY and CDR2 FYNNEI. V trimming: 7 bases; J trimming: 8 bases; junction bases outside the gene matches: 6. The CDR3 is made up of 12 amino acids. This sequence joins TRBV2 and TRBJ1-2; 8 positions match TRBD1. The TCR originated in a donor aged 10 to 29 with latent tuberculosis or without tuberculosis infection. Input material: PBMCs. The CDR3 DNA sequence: TGTGCCAGCAAAGGACAGGGTGTCGGCTACACCTTC. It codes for CASKGQGVGYTF.